This T cell receptor (beta chain) was identified during a study of blood T cell repertoires in COVID-19. The CDR3 extends over 12 amino acids. V was cut by 5 bases and J by 6 bases, with 11 bases left in between. CDR1 SGHVS and CDR2 FQNEAQ come from the germline V gene. Repertoires were generated with immunoSEQ multiplex PCR, while TCRdb's copy carries only in-frame clones and drops some. Of roughly 290,000 clones listed, around 89% were seen once; the top ten hold roughly 1.5%. The sample taken for sequencing was PBMCs or T cells enriched from blood (not recorded which). This TCR came from a woman aged 18-29 years with acute COVID-19. V is TRBV7-8 and J is TRBJ2-7; TRBD2 might be the D (5 bases). The DNA for the CDR3 is TGTGCCAGCAGCCGTGACGGAGGCGAGCAGTACTTC. Its protein is CASSRDGGEQYF.